The T cell receptor beta chain under discussion was sequenced for a study of CD8 T cells in ankylosing spondylitis. On this clonotype itself: The target antigen is unknown.

V lost 7 bases and J lost 2, with 23 bases in between. This CDR3 has 16 residues. Looked up from germline, CDR1 is GTSNPN and CDR2 is SVGIG (reference sequence). Study conclusions and caveats: Reportedly, significant enrichment of disease-linked clones occurred in matched ankylosing spondylitis synovial fluid. Some of these motif variants have turned up before, in reports on reactive arthritis synovial fluid and blood.

TCRdb re-derived calls from the 5' RACE reads in MiXCR, one entry per CDR3 protein. The data contain 200,000 to 250,000 distinct CDR3 sequences, about 10% of them singletons. The sequence was collected from a male donor with ankylosing spondylitis or in good health (not recorded which). The rearrangement joins TRBV30 to TRBJ1-2, with no clear D. Sequenced sample: blood, either unsorted or a sorted T cell fraction (not recorded which). The CDR3 bases are TGTGCCTACCGTCCCATCCGGGGAAAGGCCAACTATGGCTACACCTTC. Translating it yields CAYRPIRGKANYGYTF.